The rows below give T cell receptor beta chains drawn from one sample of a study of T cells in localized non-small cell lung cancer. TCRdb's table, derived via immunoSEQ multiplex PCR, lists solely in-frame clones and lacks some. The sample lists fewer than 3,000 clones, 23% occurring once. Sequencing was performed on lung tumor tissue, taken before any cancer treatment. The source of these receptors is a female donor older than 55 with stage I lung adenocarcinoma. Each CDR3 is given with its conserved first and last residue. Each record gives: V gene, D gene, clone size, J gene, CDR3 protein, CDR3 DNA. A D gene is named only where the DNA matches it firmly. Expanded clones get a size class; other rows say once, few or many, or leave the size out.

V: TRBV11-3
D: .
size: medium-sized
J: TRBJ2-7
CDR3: CASSLWYGPYEQYF
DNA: TGTGCCAGCAGCTTATGGTACGGGCCTTACGAGCAGTACTTC

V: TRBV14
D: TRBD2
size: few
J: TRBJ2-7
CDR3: CASSRHLAGDEQYF
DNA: TGTGCCAGCAGCCGGCATTTGGCGGGGGACGAGCAGTACTTC

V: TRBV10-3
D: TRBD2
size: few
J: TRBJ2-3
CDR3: CAIRPGLPNTDTQYF
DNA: TGTGCCATCAGGCCGGGACTACCAAACACAGATACGCAGTATTTT

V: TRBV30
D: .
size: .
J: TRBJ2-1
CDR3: CAWGPSERSSYNEQFF
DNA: TGTGCCTGGGGTCCCTCCGAACGGAGCTCCTACAATGAGCAGTTCTTC

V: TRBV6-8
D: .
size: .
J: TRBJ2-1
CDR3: CASSSGYNEQFF
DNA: TGTGCCAGCAGTTCCGGTTACAATGAGCAGTTCTTC

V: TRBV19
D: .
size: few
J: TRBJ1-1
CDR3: CASSQGYEAFF
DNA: TGTGCCAGTAGCCAGGGATATGAAGCTTTCTTT

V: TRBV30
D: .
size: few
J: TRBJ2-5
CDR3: CAWRGWETQYF
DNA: TGTGCCTGGAGGGGCTGGGAGACCCAGTACTTC

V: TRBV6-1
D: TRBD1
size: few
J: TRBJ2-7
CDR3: CASSEVGDRLGDEQYF
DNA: TGTGCCAGCAGTGAAGTGGGGGACAGGTTAGGGGACGAGCAGTACTTC

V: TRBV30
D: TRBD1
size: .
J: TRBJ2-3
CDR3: CAWNRDRGLDTQYF
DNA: TGTGCCTGGAACCGGGACAGGGGGCTGGATACGCAGTATTTT

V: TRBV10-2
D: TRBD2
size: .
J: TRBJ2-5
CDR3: CASSGGKETQYF
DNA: TGCGCCAGCAGCGGGGGGAAAGAGACCCAGTACTTC

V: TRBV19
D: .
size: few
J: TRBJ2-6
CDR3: CASQGANVLTF
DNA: TGTGCCAGCCAGGGTGCCAACGTCCTGACTTTC

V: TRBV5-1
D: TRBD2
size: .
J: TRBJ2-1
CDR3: CASMGVAGGREQFF
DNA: TGCGCCAGCATGGGAGTAGCGGGGGGTCGGGAGCAGTTCTTC

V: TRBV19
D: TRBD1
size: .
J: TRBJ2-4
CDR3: CAKGRDRSSRLIQYF
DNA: TGTGCTAAAGGACGGGACAGGTCCTCGAGGCTCATTCAGTACTTC

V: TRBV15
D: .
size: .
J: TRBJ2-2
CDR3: CATSKGGPNTGELFF
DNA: TGTGCCACCAGCAAGGGGGGGCCGAACACCGGGGAGCTGTTTTTT

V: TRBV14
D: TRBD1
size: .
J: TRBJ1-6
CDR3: CASSQEDRINSPLHF
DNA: TGTGCCAGCAGCCAAGAGGACAGGATTAATTCACCCCTCCACTTT

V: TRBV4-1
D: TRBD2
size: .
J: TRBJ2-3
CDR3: CASSQVRGLAGDTQYF
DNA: TGCGCCAGCAGCCAAGTGAGGGGACTAGCGGGCGATACGCAGTATTTT

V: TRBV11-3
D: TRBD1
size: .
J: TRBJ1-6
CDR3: CASSDRGQDYNSPLHF
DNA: TGTGCCAGCAGCGACAGGGGACAGGACTATAATTCACCCCTCCACTTT

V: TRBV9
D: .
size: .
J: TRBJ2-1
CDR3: CASSVRPIHEQFF
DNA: TGTGCCAGCAGCGTTCGGCCGATCCATGAGCAGTTCTTC